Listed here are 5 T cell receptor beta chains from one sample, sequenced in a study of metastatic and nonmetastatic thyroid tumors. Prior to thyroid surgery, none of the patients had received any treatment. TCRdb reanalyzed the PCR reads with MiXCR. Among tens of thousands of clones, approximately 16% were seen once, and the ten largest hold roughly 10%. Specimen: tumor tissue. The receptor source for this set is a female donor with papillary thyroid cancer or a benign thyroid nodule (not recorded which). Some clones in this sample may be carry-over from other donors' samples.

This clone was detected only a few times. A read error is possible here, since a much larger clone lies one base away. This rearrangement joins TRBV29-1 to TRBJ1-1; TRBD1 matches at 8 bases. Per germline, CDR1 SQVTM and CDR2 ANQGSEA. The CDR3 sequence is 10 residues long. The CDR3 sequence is CSVSDRVASF. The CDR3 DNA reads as TGCAGCGTTTCGGACAGGGTGGCTTCCTTT.

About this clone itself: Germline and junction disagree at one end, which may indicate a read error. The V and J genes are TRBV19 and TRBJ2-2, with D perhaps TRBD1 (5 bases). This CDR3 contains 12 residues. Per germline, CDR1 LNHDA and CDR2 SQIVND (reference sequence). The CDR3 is CVSSIGAWELFF. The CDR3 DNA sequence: TGTGTCAGTAGTATAGGGGCCTGGGAGCTGTTTTTT.

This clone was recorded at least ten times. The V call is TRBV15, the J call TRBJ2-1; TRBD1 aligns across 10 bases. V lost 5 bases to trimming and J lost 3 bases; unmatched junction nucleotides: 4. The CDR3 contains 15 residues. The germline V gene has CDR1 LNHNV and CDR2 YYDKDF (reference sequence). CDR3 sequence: CATSPRDRGYNEQFF. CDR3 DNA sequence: TGTGCCACCAGCCCCCGGGACAGGGGCTACAATGAGCAGTTCTTC.

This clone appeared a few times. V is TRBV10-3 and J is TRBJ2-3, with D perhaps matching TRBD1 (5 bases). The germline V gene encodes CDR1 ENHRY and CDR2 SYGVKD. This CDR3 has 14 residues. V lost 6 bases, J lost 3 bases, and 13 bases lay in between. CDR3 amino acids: CAISIQGSTDTQYF. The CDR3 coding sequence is TGTGCCATCAGCATCCAGGGATCGACAGATACGCAGTATTTT.

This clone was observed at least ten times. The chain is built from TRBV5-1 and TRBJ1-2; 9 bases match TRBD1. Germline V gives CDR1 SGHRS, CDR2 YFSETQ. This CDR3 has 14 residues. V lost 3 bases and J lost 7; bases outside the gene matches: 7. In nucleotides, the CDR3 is TGCGCCAGCAGCTACGGACAGGGGAGAGGTGGCTACACCTTC. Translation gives CASSYGQGRGGYTF. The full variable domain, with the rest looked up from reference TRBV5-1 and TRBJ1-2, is KAGVTQTPRYLIKTRGQQVTLSCSPISGHRSVSWYQQTPGQGLQFLFEYFSETQRNKGNFPGRFSGRQFSNSRSEMNVSTLELGDSALYLCASSYGQGRGGYTFGSGTRLTVV.